This TCR beta chain is from a study of prognosis after radiotherapy for stage I lung cancer. Study outcomes and limitations: Gene usage of TRBV and TRBJ reportedly differed between patients with and without metastases.

This clonotype was recorded at least ten times. Its antigen is still unknown. The CDR3 is 16 amino acids. The V gene's germline CDR1 is SGDLS and CDR2 YYNGEE. Trimming removed 0 bases at V and 4 bases at J, with 14 bases between. Genomic DNA was the source, and TCR beta CDR3 was amplified from it by two-round multiplex PCR. Each TRBV and TRBJ gene had its own primer in the first PCR round. TCRdb fed the multiplex PCR reads into MiXCR, producing one record per CDR3 protein. The data hold approximately 16,000 distinct CDR3 sequences, with approximately 29% observed a single time. The sample consisted of PBMCs, taken before or after stereotactic body radiation therapy (not recorded which). This clonotype was sampled from a donor at least 50 years old with non-small cell lung cancer. The chain uses TRBV9 and TRBJ2-1, with D tentatively TRBD2 (5 bases). CDR3 residues: CASSVDRRGPYNEQFF. The CDR3, as DNA: TGTGCCAGCAGCGTAGACCGGAGAGGGCCTTACAATGAGCAGTTCTTC.